This passage covers 3 T cell receptor beta chains from one sample sequenced in a study of T cell changes during pregnancy in multiple sclerosis. Libraries were prepared by immunoSEQ multiplex PCR; TCRdb keeps only in-frame clonotypes and omits some of them. The table includes around 92,000 clones, around 93% detected once. The sample was peripheral blood, taken in the third trimester of pregnancy. These receptors originate from a female donor with multiple sclerosis, enrolled in a pregnancy study.

The chain uses TRBV19 and TRBJ2-1, with D hard to call. There are 15 residues in the CDR3. The V gene lost 8 bases and the J gene lost 1 base, with 15 bases spanning the gap. Germline assignment: CDR1 LNHDA and CDR2 SQIVND (reference sequence). The CDR3 here is CASAIGVESYNEQFF. In DNA, the CDR3 is TGTGCCAGTGCAATCGGAGTGGAGTCCTACAATGAGCAGTTCTTC.

This chain joins TRBV28 and TRBJ2-7; D not certain. CDR3 length: 15 amino acids. V was shortened by 3 bases and J by 2 bases, with 14 bases between the two germline ends. Germline assignment: CDR1 MDHEN and CDR2 SYDVKM. The CDR3: CASSFRPNSPYEQYF. CDR3 sequence (DNA): TGTGCCAGCAGTTTCAGGCCGAATTCCCCCTACGAGCAGTACTTC.

The V call is TRBV7-2, the J call TRBJ2-1, with 10 nucleotides matching TRBD2. There are 15 residues in the CDR3. CDR1 SGHTA and CDR2 FQGNSA come from the germline V gene. Germline trimming cut 3 bases from V and 10 bases from J; bases unmatched to any gene: 9. The CDR3: CASSLGASGSLEQFF. CDR3 DNA sequence: TGTGCCAGCAGCTTGGGGGCTAGCGGGAGTTTGGAGCAGTTCTTC.